The present T cell receptor beta chain was sequenced within a study of blood T cell repertoires in COVID-19. Study-wide context: PBMCs, B-cell-depleted T cells, or T cells were the source of the cDNA or gDNA that made up the material.

About this clone: Other DNA sequences within the sample encode an identical CDR3.

The germline CDR1 and CDR2 sequences are MNHEY and SMNVEV (reference sequence). The V gene lost 0 bases and the J gene lost 0 bases, with 3 bases spanning the gap. This CDR3 spans 13 amino acids. The study recruited people aged roughly 18 to 100 years across approximately 25 US areas. Original methodology: Reference gene primer amplification yielded estimated nucleated cell counts. Assay: immunoSEQ multiplex PCR; the TCRdb copy retains only in-frame clones and omits some. Clone size and V and J calls were adopted from that table, with D and trimming inferred from the DNA. The table lists 230,000 or so clones, almost 90% of them singletons.

The sample was PBMCs or T cells enriched from blood (not recorded which). The receptor was isolated from a woman between 45 and 60 years old with acute COVID-19. The genes are TRBV27 and TRBJ2-7; D ambiguous. The DNA of the CDR3 is TGTGCCAGCAGTTTATCCCGCTCCTACGAGCAGTACTTC. Protein: CASSLSRSYEQYF.